This entry describes one T cell receptor (beta chain). The antigen is unknown. The entry originates in a study of cytomegalovirus exposure and HLA in healthy donors. In the study overall: An earlier analysis found 100 million or so unique TCR beta sequences from 150 million to 200 million T cells.

Trimming took 7 bases from V and 4 from J, leaving 10 bases between them. The CDR3 runs to 13 residues. Per the germline V gene, CDR1 is MDHEN and CDR2 is SYDVKM. Findings and caveats of the study: Among TCR beta chains of equal frequency, HLA-associated ones were more clonally expanded in a later analysis.

It was with 60 Vbeta and 13 Jbeta primers that the PCR ran. TCRdb's copy holds only in-frame clones and misses some; the assay was immunoSEQ multiplex PCR. This table has over 150,000 clones, over 75% appearing once. The TCR sequence derives from a young woman in good health and CMV-seronegative. The sample was PBMCs. The chain joins TRBV28 to TRBJ2-2; D unclear. DNA of the CDR3: TGTGCCAGCACTCCCTCGGGCACCGGGGAGCTGTTTTTT. Amino acids: CASTPSGTGELFF.